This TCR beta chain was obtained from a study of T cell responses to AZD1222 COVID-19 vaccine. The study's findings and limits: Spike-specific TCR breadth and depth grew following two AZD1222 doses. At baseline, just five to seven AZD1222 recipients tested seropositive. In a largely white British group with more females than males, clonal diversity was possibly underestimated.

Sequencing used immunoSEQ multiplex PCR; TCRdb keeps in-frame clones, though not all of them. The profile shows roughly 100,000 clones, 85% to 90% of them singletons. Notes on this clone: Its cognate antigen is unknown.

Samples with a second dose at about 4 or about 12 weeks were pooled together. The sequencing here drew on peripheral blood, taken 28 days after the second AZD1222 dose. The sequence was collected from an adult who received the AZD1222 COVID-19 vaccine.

CDR3 sequence reads: CASSLHDEQYF. As DNA, the CDR3 is TGTGCCAGCAGCCTGCACGACGAGCAGTACTTC. The chain recombines TRBV14 with TRBJ2-7; D call uncertain. Germline lookup yields CDR1 SGHDN and CDR2 FVKESK. The CDR3 is 11 amino acids. V was shortened by 4 bases and J by 5 bases, with 6 bases between the two germline ends.